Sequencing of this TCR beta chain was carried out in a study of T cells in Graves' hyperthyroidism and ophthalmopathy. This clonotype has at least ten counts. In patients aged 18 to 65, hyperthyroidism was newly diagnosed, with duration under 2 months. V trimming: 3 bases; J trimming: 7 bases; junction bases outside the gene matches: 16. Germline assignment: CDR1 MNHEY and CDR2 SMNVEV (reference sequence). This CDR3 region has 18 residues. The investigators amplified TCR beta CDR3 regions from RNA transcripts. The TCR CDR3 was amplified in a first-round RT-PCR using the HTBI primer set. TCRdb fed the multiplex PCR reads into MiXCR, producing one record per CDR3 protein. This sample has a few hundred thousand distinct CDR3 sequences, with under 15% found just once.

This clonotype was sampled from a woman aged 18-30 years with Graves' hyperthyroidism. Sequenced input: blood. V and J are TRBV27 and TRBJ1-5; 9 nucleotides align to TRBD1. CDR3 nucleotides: TGTGCCAGCAGTTTCCCCTCAAAATCGGACAGGGGTCACCAGCCCCAGCATTTT. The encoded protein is CASSFPSKSDRGHQPQHF.